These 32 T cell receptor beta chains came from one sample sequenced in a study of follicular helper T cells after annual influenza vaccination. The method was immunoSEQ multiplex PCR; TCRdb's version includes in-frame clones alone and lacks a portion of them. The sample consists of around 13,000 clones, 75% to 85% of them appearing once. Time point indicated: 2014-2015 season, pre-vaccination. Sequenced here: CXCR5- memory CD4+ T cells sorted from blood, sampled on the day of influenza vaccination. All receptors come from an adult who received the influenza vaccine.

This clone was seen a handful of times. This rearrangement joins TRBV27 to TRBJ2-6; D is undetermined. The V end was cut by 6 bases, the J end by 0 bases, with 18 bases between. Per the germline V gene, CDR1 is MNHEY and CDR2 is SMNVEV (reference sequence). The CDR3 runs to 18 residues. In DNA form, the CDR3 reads TGTGCCAGCAGGCGACGTGGACCCCCTAGCTCTGGGGCCAACGTCCTGACTTTC. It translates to CASRRRGPPSSGANVLTF.

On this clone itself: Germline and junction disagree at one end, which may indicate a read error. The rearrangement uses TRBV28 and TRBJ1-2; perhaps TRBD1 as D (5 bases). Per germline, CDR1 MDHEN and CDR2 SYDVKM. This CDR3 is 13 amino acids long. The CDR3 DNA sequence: TGTGCCAGCATTTTAGGGCAGGGATATGGCTACACCTTC. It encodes CASILGQGYGYTF.

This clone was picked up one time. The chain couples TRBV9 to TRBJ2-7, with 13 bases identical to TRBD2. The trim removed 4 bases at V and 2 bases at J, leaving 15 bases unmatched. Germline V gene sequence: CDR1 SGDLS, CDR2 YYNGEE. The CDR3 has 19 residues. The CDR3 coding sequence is TGTGCCAGCAGCCCAGAGGGATGGACTAGCGGGGGATCTCCCTACGAGCAGTACTTC. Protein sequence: CASSPEGWTSGGSPYEQYF.

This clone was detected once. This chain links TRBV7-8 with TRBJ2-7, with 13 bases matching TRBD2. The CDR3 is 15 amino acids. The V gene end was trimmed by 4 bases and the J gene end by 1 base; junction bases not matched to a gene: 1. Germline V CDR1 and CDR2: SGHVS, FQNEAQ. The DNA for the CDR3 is TGTGCCAGCAGCTCGACTAGCGGGGGGTCCTACGAGCAGTACTTC. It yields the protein CASSSTSGGSYEQYF.

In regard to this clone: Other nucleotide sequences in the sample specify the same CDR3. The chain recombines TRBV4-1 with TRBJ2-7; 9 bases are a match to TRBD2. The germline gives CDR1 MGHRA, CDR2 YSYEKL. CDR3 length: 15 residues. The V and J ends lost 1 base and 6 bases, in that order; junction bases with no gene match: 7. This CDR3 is CASSQVGGGGREQYF. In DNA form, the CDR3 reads TGCGCCAGCAGCCAAGTGGGCGGGGGGGGGCGCGAGCAGTACTTC.

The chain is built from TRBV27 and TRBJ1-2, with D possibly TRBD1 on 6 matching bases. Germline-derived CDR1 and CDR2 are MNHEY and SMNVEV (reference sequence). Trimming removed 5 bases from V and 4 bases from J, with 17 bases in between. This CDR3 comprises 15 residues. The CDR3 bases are TGTGCCAGCAGTCCTCTAAGACAGGTTACCTATGGCTACACCTTC. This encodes CASSPLRQVTYGYTF.

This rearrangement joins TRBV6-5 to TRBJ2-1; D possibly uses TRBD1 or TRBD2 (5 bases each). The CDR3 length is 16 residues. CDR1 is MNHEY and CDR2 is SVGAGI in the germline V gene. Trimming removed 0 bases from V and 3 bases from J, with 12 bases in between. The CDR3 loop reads CASSYSGWGNYNEQFF. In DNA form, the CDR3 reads TGTGCCAGCAGTTACTCCGGATGGGGGAACTACAATGAGCAGTTCTTC.

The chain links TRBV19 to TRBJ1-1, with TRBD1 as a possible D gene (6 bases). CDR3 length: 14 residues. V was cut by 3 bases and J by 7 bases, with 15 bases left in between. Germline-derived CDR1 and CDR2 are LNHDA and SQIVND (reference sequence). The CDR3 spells CASSIQGGEFEAFF. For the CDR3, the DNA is TGTGCCAGTAGTATCCAAGGGGGGGAATTTGAAGCTTTCTTT.

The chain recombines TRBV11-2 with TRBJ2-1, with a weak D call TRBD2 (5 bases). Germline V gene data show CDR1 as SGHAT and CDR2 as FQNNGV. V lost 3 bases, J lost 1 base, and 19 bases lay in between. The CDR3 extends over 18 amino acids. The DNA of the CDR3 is TGTGCCAGCAGCTTTCTGCCGAGCGGTTCCAATTCCTACAATGAGCAGTTCTTC. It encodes CASSFLPSGSNSYNEQFF.

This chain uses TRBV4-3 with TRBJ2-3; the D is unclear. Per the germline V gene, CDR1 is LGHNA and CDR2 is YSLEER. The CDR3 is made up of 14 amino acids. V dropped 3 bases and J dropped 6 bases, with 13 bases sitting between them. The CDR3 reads CASSQAVMGDTQYF. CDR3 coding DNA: TGCGCCAGCAGCCAGGCGGTAATGGGGGATACGCAGTATTTT.

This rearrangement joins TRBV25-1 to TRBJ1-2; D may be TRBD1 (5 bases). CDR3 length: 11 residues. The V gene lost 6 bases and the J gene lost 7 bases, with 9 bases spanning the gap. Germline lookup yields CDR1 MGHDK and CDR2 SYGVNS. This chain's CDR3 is CASRTGGGYTF. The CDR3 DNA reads TGTGCCAGCAGGACGGGGGGTGGCTACACCTTC.

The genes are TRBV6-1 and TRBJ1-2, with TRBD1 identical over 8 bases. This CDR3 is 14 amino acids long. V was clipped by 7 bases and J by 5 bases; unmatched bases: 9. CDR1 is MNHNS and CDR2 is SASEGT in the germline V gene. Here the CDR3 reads CASTDRGEWYGYTF. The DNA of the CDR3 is TGTGCCAGCACTGACAGGGGTGAATGGTATGGCTACACCTTC.

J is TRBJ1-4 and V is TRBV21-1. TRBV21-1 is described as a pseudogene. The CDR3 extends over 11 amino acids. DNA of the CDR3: TGTGCCCCCCGCGGTGAGGAAAAACTGTTTTTT. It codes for CAPRGEEKLFF.

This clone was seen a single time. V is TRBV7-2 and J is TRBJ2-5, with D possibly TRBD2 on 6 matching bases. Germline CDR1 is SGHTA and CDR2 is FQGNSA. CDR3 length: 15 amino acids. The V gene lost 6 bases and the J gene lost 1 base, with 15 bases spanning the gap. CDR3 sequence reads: CASSYHRGFQETQYF. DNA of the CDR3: TGTGCCAGCAGTTATCACCGGGGGTTCCAAGAGACCCAGTACTTC.

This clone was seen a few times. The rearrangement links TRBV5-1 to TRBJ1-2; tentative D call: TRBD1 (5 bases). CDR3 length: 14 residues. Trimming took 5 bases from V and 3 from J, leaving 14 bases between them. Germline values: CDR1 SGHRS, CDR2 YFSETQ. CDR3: CASRETASYYGYTF. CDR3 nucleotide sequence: TGCGCCAGCAGAGAGACAGCCTCCTACTATGGCTACACCTTC.

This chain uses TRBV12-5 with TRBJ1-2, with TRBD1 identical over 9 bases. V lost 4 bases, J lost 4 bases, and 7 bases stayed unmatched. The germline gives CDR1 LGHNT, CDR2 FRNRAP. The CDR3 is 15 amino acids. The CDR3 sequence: CASGSRDRVSYGYTF. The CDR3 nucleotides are TGTGCTAGTGGTTCCCGGGACAGGGTATCCTATGGCTACACCTTC.

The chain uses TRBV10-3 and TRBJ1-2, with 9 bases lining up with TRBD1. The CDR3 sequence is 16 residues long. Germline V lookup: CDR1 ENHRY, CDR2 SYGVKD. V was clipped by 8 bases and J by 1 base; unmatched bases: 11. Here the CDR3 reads CAIFSPGQGHNYGYTF. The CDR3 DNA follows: TGTGCCATCTTCAGTCCGGGACAGGGTCATAACTATGGCTACACCTTC.

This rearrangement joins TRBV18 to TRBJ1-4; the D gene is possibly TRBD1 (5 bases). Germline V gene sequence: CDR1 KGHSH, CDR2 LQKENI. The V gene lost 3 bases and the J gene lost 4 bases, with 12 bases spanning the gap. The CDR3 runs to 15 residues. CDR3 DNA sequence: TGTGCCAGCTCACCCCCAGGTGGGGGTAATGAAAAACTGTTTTTT. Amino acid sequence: CASSPPGGGNEKLFF.

CDR3 nucleotide sequence: TGTGCCAGCAGCCCCCCGGGGTCAGCGGGGTCCTACGAGCAGTACTTC. It codes for CASSPPGSAGSYEQYF. V is TRBV5-6 and J is TRBJ2-7, with TRBD2 identical over 7 bases. Germline lookup yields CDR1 SGHDT and CDR2 YYEEEE. V shed 4 bases, J shed 1 base, and the junction held 11 bases outside the gene matches. The CDR3 covers 16 residues.

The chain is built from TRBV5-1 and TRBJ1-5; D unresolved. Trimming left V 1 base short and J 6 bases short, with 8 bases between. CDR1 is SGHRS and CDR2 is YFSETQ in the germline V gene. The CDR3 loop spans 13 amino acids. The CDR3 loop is CASSLSGVQPQHF. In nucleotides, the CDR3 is TGCGCCAGCAGCTTGTCTGGGGTTCAGCCCCAGCATTTT.

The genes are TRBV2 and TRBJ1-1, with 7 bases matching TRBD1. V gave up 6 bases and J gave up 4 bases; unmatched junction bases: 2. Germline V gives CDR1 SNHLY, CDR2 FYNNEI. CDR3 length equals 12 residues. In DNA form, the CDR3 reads TGTGCCAGCAGCTACAGGGGCACTGAAGCTTTCTTT. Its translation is CASSYRGTEAFF.

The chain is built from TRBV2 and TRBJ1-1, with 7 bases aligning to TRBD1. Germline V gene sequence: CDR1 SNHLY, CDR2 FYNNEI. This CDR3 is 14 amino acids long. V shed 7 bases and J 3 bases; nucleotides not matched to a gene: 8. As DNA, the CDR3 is TGTGCCAGCATGGGCACAGGGGTGGACACTGAAGCTTTCTTT. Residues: CASMGTGVDTEAFF.

CDR3 in amino acids: CASSENTEAFF. CDR3 sequence (DNA): TGTGCCAGCAGTGAAAACACTGAAGCTTTCTTT. V usage is TRBV2 and J usage is TRBJ1-1; no firm D call. This CDR3 has 11 amino acids. Trimming pared 2 bases from V and 2 bases from J, leaving 0 bases between. Germline V gene lookup returns CDR1 SNHLY and CDR2 FYNNEI.

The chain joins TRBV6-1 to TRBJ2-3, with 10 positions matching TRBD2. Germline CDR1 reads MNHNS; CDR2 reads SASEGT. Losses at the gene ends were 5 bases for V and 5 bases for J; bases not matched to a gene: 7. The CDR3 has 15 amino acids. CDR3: CASSLSGGVGDTQYF. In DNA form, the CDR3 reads TGTGCCAGCAGTTTAAGCGGGGGGGTTGGAGATACGCAGTATTTT.

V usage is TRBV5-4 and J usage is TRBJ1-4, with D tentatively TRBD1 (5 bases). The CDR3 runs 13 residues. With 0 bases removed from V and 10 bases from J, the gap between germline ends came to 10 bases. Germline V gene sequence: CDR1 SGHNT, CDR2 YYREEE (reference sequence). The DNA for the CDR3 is TGTGCCAGCAGCTTGGTGGGGGAAGGAAAACTGTTTTTT. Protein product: CASSLVGEGKLFF.

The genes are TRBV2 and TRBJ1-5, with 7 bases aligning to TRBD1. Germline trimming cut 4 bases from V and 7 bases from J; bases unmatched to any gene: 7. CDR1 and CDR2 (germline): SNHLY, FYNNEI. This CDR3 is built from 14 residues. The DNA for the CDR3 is TGTGCCAGCAGTGGGACAGGAGGTGTCCAGCCCCAGCATTTT. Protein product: CASSGTGGVQPQHF.

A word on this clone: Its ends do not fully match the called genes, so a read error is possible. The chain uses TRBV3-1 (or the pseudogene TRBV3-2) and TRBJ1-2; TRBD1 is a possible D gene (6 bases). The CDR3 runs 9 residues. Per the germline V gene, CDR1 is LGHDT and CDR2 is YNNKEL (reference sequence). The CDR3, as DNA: TGTGCCAGCAGCCAAAGACAGGACTTC. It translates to CASSQRQDF.

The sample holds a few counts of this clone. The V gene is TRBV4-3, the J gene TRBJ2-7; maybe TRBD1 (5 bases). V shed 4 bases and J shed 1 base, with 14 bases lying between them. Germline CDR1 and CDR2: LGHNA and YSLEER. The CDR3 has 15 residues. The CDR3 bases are TGCGCCAGCAGCCGAAGGGGAAGTTGGTCCTACGAGCAGTACTTC. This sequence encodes CASSRRGSWSYEQYF.

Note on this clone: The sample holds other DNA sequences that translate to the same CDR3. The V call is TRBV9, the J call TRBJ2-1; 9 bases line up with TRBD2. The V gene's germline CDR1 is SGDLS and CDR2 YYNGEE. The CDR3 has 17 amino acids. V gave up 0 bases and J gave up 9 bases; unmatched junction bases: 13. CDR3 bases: TGTGCCAGCAGCGTAGTAGGGCCGGCGGGGGGGCTTGGTGAGCAGTTCTTC. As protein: CASSVVGPAGGLGEQFF.

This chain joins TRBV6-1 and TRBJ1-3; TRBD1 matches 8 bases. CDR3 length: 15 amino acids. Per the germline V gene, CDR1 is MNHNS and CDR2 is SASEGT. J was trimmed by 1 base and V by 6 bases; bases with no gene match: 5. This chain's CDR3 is CASRPYRGSGNTIYF. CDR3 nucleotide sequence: TGTGCCAGCAGGCCATACAGGGGGTCTGGAAACACCATATATTTT.

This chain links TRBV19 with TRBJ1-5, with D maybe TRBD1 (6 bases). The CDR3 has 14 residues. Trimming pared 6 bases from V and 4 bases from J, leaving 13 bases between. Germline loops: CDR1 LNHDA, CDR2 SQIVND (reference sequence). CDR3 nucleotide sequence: TGTGCCAGTAGCCGCGACAGGCAAAATCAGCCCCAGCATTTT. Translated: CASSRDRQNQPQHF.

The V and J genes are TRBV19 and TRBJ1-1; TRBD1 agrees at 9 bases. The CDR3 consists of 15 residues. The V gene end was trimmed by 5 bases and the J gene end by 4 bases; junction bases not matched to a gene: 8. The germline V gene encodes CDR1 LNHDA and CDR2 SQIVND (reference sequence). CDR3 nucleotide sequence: TGTGCCAGTAGTCCTTGGACAGGGGAGGGCACTGAAGCTTTCTTT. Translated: CASSPWTGEGTEAFF.